The rows below give T cell receptor beta chains drawn from one sample of a study of T cells in Graves' hyperthyroidism and ophthalmopathy. TCRdb ran MiXCR on the multiplex PCR reads and lists one entry per CDR3 protein. Of some 800,000 distinct CDR3 sequences in the sample, 35% to 40% are singletons; the top ten hold 7.5% to 9.5%. Sequenced material: blood. The source is a man aged 18 to 35 with Graves' hyperthyroidism. The conserved cysteine and the conserved F or W are not part of the CDR3 here. Each record gives: V gene, J gene, CDR3 protein.

v_gene: TRBV12-3/TRBV12-4; j_gene: TRBJ2-5; CDR3aa: ASGLAGLQETQY
v_gene: TRBV29-1; j_gene: TRBJ1-1; CDR3aa: SVLQGAVEAF
v_gene: TRBV25-1; j_gene: TRBJ2-2; CDR3aa: ASQRQGSAGELF
v_gene: TRBV20-1; j_gene: TRBJ2-7; CDR3aa: SARDGVGAEEQY
v_gene: TRBV5-1; j_gene: TRBJ1-3; CDR3aa: ASSLEAASSGNTIY
v_gene: TRBV25-1; j_gene: TRBJ1-3; CDR3aa: ASSTGPSSGNTIY
v_gene: TRBV24-1; j_gene: TRBJ1-1; CDR3aa: ATSGGRNTEAF
v_gene: TRBV12-3/TRBV12-4; j_gene: TRBJ1-1; CDR3aa: ASSLGGTYTEAF
v_gene: TRBV29-1; j_gene: TRBJ2-2; CDR3aa: STGQGELF
v_gene: TRBV7-9; j_gene: TRBJ2-5; CDR3aa: ACSGGRETQY
v_gene: TRBV7-9; j_gene: TRBJ2-6; CDR3aa: ASSPPGHNSTGANVLT
v_gene: TRBV29-1; j_gene: TRBJ2-7; CDR3aa: SVEGGRDSSYEQY
v_gene: TRBV7-2; j_gene: TRBJ1-4; CDR3aa: ASSLLFGEKLF
v_gene: TRBV7-2; j_gene: TRBJ2-7; CDR3aa: ASSPADQLYEQY
v_gene: TRBV20-1; j_gene: TRBJ2-5; CDR3aa: SAAPSGGYQETQY
v_gene: TRBV15; j_gene: TRBJ1-6; CDR3aa: ATSDQGSPLH
v_gene: TRBV5-6; j_gene: TRBJ1-5; CDR3aa: ASRRGQSLDQPQH
v_gene: TRBV7-3; j_gene: TRBJ2-1; CDR3aa: ASSSGLAGGGNEQF
v_gene: TRBV24-1; j_gene: TRBJ2-5; CDR3aa: ATSIGRGTQY
v_gene: TRBV19; j_gene: TRBJ1-2; CDR3aa: ASSRDRGNYGYT
v_gene: TRBV28; j_gene: TRBJ1-1; CDR3aa: ATHRTGLSEAF
v_gene: TRBV4-1; j_gene: TRBJ2-7; CDR3aa: ASSQDRFGDLGYEQY
v_gene: TRBV7-2; j_gene: TRBJ2-2; CDR3aa: ASRRLEGTAGELF
v_gene: TRBV20-1; j_gene: TRBJ1-1; CDR3aa: SARVGGPNTEAF
v_gene: TRBV6-1; j_gene: TRBJ1-1; CDR3aa: ASGDTGPMDTEAF
v_gene: TRBV12-3/TRBV12-4; j_gene: TRBJ1-4; CDR3aa: ASSLNPQVKLF
v_gene: TRBV10-3; j_gene: TRBJ1-5; CDR3aa: ATGTGGPGNQPQH
v_gene: TRBV9; j_gene: TRBJ2-6; CDR3aa: ASSRTGTGANVLT
v_gene: TRBV7-9; j_gene: TRBJ2-7; CDR3aa: ASSLNPAYEQY
v_gene: TRBV6-6; j_gene: TRBJ2-7; CDR3aa: ASSLRGNEQY
v_gene: TRBV2; j_gene: TRBJ2-7; CDR3aa: ASSEPSLEYDEQY
v_gene: TRBV7-9; j_gene: TRBJ1-3; CDR3aa: ASSLGQRVSGNTMY
v_gene: TRBV6-5; j_gene: TRBJ2-5; CDR3aa: ASSEGIAGSETQY
v_gene: TRBV7-2; j_gene: TRBJ1-5; CDR3aa: ASSGTTGSNQPQH
v_gene: TRBV12-5; j_gene: TRBJ2-7; CDR3aa: ASAMGQGANEQY
v_gene: TRBV5-1; j_gene: TRBJ2-7; CDR3aa: ASSLDRASYEQY
v_gene: TRBV7-2; j_gene: TRBJ2-5; CDR3aa: ASSLGVGGVQPQY
v_gene: TRBV5-5; j_gene: TRBJ1-5; CDR3aa: ASSTGTGDYQPQH
v_gene: TRBV9; j_gene: TRBJ1-4; CDR3aa: ASSVAPGDGNEKLF
v_gene: TRBV10-3; j_gene: TRBJ1-2; CDR3aa: AGRPSLNSYGYT
v_gene: TRBV19; j_gene: TRBJ2-5; CDR3aa: ASSISGYETQY
v_gene: TRBV11-2; j_gene: TRBJ2-7; CDR3aa: ASGLSSGQGYEQY
v_gene: TRBV19; j_gene: TRBJ1-2; CDR3aa: ASSVRNYGYT
v_gene: TRBV11-2; j_gene: TRBJ1-5; CDR3aa: AGSLGQGVVQPQH
v_gene: TRBV7-9; j_gene: TRBJ1-2; CDR3aa: ASSFGGNRLYGYT
v_gene: TRBV29-1; j_gene: TRBJ1-2; CDR3aa: SLDGTGPRGYT
v_gene: TRBV12-3/TRBV12-4; j_gene: TRBJ1-5; CDR3aa: ASSLRGWPLNQPQH
v_gene: TRBV6-1; j_gene: TRBJ2-2; CDR3aa: ASSPWDRANTGELF
v_gene: TRBV5-5; j_gene: TRBJ1-1; CDR3aa: ASSQQGKLNTEAF
v_gene: TRBV4-1; j_gene: TRBJ1-1; CDR3aa: ASSPRGQSNTEAF
v_gene: TRBV7-9; j_gene: TRBJ1-1; CDR3aa: ASSLVEWGHAEAF
v_gene: TRBV7-6; j_gene: TRBJ2-2; CDR3aa: ASSLEDGNTGELF
v_gene: TRBV5-1; j_gene: TRBJ1-1; CDR3aa: ASSLRTGPEAF